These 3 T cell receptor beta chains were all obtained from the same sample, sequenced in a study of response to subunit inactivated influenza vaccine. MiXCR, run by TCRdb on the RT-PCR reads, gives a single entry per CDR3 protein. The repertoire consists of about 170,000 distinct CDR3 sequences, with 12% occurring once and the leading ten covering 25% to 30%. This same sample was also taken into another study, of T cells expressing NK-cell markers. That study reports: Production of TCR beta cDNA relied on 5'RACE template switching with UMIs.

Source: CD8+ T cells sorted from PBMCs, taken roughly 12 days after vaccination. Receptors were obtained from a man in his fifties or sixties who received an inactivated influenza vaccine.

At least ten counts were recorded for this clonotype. DNA of the CDR3: TGCAGTGCCACGGACAGGGGGGGCTACACCGGGGAGCTGTTTTTT. This gives the protein CSATDRGGYTGELFF. The rearrangement links TRBV20-1 to TRBJ2-2; TRBD1 aligns across 10 bases. After removal of 6 bases from V and 3 bases from J, the junction contained 7 bases not matched to a gene. Germline loops: CDR1 DFQATT, CDR2 SNEGSKA (reference sequence). This CDR3 contains 15 residues.

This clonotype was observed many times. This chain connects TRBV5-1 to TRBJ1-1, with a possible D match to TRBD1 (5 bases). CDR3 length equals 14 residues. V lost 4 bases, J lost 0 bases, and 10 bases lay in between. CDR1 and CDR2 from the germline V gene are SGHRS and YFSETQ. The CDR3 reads CASSPGRMNTEAFF. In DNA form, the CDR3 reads TGCGCCAGCAGCCCGGGACGGATGAACACTGAAGCTTTCTTT.

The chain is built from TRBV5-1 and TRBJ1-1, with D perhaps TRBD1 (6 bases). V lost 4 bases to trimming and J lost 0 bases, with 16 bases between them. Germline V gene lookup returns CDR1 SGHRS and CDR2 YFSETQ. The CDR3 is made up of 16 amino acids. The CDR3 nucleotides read TGCGCCAGCAGCCCAACGCGGACAGAGATGAACACTGAAGCTTTCTTT. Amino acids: CASSPTRTEMNTEAFF.